This TCR beta chain was retrieved from a study of human T cells and chemical hapten exposure. Study background: For sensitization, 2% DPC was applied to a roughly 2 cm by roughly 2 cm patch of upper inner arm skin.

Specified treatment: therapeutic diphenylcyclopropenone sensitization with weekly scalp DPC. A note on this clonotype: Its cognate antigen is unknown.

Study results and limitations: Clustering by CDR3 similarity yielded significantly more large clusters from expanded TCRs than controls. DPC sensitization left the count of TCRs above 1 in 1000 unchanged.

Unique molecular identifiers were linked by the library to individual cDNA molecules. In the authors' workflow: A per-sample median of about 100,000 TCRs was observed, with counts ranging from roughly 20,000 to 700,000. MiXCR was run by TCRdb on the reads, yielding one entry per CDR3 protein. The V and J calls follow TCRdb's processing rather than the paper's. The repertoire includes some 4,900 distinct CDR3 sequences, roughly 53% of them detected once, and roughly 4% sits in the top ten. The germline V and J ends were trimmed by 1 base and 4 bases, with 16 bases remaining between them. Germline CDR1 and CDR2: SQVTM and ANQGSEA. The CDR3 loop spans 15 amino acids.

This TCR came from an adult with alopecia areata. Some clones in this sample may be carry-over from other donors' samples. This table probably holds off-target reads from a library built for another chain. The input for sequencing was whole blood, taken before DPC sensitization or 2, 6, or about 24 weeks after (not recorded which). The chain carries TRBV29-1 and TRBJ2-5, with D perhaps matching TRBD1 (6 bases). The CDR3 region has the DNA TGCAGCGTTGAAGCAGCACAGGGCCTCCGAGAGACCCAGTACTTC. It encodes CSVEAAQGLRETQYF.